The T cell receptor (beta chain) under discussion was sequenced for a study of low-dose radiotherapy and immunotherapy resistance in tumors. The overall study: Oral administration of aspirin 300 mg daily occurred for four cycles, commencing at cycle 1 day 1. Primers targeting TRAV and TRBV primed first-strand cDNA, covering alpha and beta chains.

The CDR3 is 13 residues long. The V and J ends lost 5 bases and 7 bases, in that order; junction bases with no gene match: 5. Germline loops: CDR1 LGHDT, CDR2 YNNKEL (reference sequence). TCR amplification involved about 19 PCR cycles with a constant-region primer and V-primer adapter. Using its own MiXCR run on the reads, TCRdb lists one record per CDR3 protein. The repertoire holds tens of thousands of distinct CDR3 sequences, with roughly 33% as singletons. Stated time point: after trial treatment. Treatment of the sample: LDRT plus nivolumab, ipilimumab, low-dose cyclophosphamide and aspirin (RACIN trial).

This rearrangement joins TRBV3-1 to TRBJ1-5, with TRBD1 identical over 7 bases. The sequence was collected from a male donor with rectosigmoid adenocarcinoma. The specimen was PBMCs, collected after low-dose radiotherapy plus immunotherapy. The DNA for the CDR3 is TGTGCCAGCAGCTATGGACAGGTCCAGCCCCAGCATTTT. Its translation is CASSYGQVQPQHF.